This T cell receptor (beta chain) was sequenced for a study of molecular identifiers for immune sequencing clone quantification. Findings and limits, study-wide: Jurkat TCR RNA spiked in from one cell (amid some 1 million naive cells) was reportedly detectable. Barcode collisions between identical TCR molecules could shrink estimates of highly expanded clone sizes.

This clonotype was seen ten or more times. The target antigen is unknown. Per the germline V gene, CDR1 is SEHNR and CDR2 is FQNEAQ (reference sequence). CDR3 length equals 16 residues. Deletions cut 6 bases from V and 1 base from J, with 16 bases between. Previously reported methods and listed TCR primers produced the bulk TCR libraries. TCRdb re-called the PCR reads through MiXCR, storing one row per CDR3 protein. The sample consists of some 320,000 distinct CDR3 sequences, about 22% of them appearing once. The gene calls are TRBV7-9 and TRBJ1-3; a weak D match, TRBD1 (6 bases). The sequence was obtained from a human donor in good health. Some libraries in this study had Jurkat cell RNA spiked in. Sequenced: naive CD8+ T cells from blood, with Jurkat cell RNA spiked in. The subset: FACS-sorted CD8+CD4-CCR7+CD45RA+ naive T cells. The DNA of the CDR3 is TGTGCCAGCAGGGGGACAACAGGCGTTTCTGGAAACACCATATATTTT. It codes for CASRGTTGVSGNTIYF.